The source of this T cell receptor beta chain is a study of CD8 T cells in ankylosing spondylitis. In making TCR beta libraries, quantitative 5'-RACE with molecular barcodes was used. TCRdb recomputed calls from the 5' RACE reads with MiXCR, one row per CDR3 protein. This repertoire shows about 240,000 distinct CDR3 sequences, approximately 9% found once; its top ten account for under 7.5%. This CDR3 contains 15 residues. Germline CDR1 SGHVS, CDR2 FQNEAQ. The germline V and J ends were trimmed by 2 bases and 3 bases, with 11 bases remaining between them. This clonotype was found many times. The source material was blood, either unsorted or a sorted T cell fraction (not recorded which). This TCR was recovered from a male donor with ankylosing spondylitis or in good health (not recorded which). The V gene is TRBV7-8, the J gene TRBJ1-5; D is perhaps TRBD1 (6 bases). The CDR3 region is CASSLLRGPNQPQHF. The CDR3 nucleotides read TGTGCCAGCAGCTTACTACGGGGGCCCAATCAGCCCCAGCATTTT.